This T cell receptor (beta chain) is from a study of T cell changes during pregnancy in multiple sclerosis (dated by TCRdb to about 2019). Describing the broader study: In women with multiple sclerosis, the researchers looked at how the T cell repertoire shifted as pregnancy progressed.

Counted from cysteine to phenylalanine, this CDR3 has 15 amino acids. The sequence is cut down to CDR3 DNA, 45 bases in frame from base 1. From V the trimming removes 4 bases and from J it removes 2 bases, while the gene matches leave 7 bases of the junction unaccounted for. The germline V gene specifies SGDLS as CDR1 and YYNGEE as CDR2. Libraries were constructed by the immunoSEQ multiplex PCR assay. The source is immuneACCESS, and TCRdb retained only in-frame sequences with V and J called. Part of the clones is not carried over; for the studies checked, unresolved V genes explain less than half of this, and the remainder is unexplained. Counted in this sample were fewer than 40,000 clones; almost 95% of them appeared once. Together, the top ten hold about 0.32% of the sample. Of note for this clone: Its antigen target is currently unknown. Per-nucleotide qualities are absent, and no much larger clonotype sits a single base away.

This clonotype was obtained from a female donor with multiple sclerosis, enrolled in a pregnancy study. This chain joins TRBV9 to TRBJ2-3, and 7 junctional nucleotides match TRBD2. The material was CD4+ T cells from peripheral blood mononuclear cells, obtained after pregnancy. This receptor carries the CDR3 CASSRGLLDTDTQYF. The nucleotides read TGTGCCAGCAGCCGGGGACTACTTGACACAGATACGCAGTATTTT.